A single T cell receptor (beta chain) is shown here with its context. These data originate in a study of blood T cell repertoires in COVID-19. Original analysis: Reference gene primer amplification yielded estimated nucleated cell counts. Assay used: immunoSEQ multiplex PCR; TCRdb lists only in-frame clones, some missing. From that table come the V and J calls and clone size; the DNA was used to work out D and trimming. This repertoire shows about 120,000 clones, about nine tenths found once; its top ten account for roughly 1.9%. J gave up 4 bases and V 4 bases, and 6 bases lay outside the gene matches. CDR3 length: 16 residues. Germline assignment: CDR1 MNHEY and CDR2 SMNVEV (reference sequence).

The sample taken for sequencing was peripheral blood. The chain carries TRBV27 and TRBJ2-2; 10 bases match TRBD1. This receptor was obtained from a human donor with active COVID-19. The donor label of this sample is uncertain. The CDR3, as DNA: TGTGCCAGCAGTTACGACAGGGGGCAAGGCACCGGGGAGCTGTTTTTT. It specifies CASSYDRGQGTGELFF.